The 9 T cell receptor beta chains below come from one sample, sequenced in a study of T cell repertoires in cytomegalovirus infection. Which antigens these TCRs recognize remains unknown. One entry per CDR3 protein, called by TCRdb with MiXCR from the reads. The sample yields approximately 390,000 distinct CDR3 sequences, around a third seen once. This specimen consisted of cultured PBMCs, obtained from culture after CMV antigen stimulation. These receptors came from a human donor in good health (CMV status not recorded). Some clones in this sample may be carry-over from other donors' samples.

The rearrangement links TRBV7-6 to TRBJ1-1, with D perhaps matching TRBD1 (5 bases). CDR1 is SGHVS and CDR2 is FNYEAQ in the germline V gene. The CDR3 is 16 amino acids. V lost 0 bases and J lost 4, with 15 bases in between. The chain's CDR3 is CASSLAPFGGGTEAFF. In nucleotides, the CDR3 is TGTGCCAGCAGCTTAGCGCCCTTTGGGGGAGGCACTGAAGCTTTCTTT. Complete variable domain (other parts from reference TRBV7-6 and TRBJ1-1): GAGVSQSPRYKVTKRGQDVALRCDPISGHVSLYWYRQALGQGPEFLTYFNYEAQQDKSGLPNDRFSAERPEGSISTLTIQRTEQRDSAMYRCASSLAPFGGGTEAFFGQGTRLTVV.

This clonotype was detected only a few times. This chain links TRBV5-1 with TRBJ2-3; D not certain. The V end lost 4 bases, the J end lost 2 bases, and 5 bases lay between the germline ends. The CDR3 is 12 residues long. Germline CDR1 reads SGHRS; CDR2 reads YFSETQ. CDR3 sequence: CASSENTDTQYF. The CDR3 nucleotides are TGCGCCAGCAGCGAAAACACAGATACGCAGTATTTT.

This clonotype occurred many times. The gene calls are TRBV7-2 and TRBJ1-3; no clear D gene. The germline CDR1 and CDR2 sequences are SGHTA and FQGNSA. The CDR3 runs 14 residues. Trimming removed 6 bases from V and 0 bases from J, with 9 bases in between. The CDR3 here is CASSRSSSGNTIYF. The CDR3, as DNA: TGTGCCAGCAGTAGGTCCAGCTCTGGAAACACCATATATTTT. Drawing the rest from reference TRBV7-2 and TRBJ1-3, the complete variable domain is GAGVSQSPSNKVTEKGKDVELRCDPISGHTALYWYRQSLGQGLEFLIYFQGNSAPDKSGLPSDRFSAERTGGSVSTLTIQRTQQEDSAVYLCASSRSSSGNTIYFGEGSWLTVV.

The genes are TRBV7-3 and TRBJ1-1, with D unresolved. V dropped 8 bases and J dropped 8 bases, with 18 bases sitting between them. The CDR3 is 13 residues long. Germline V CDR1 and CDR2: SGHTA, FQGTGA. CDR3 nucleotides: TGTGCCAGCGCCCCACGCGGGGAGGGAGAAGCTTTCTTT. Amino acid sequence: CASAPRGEGEAFF.

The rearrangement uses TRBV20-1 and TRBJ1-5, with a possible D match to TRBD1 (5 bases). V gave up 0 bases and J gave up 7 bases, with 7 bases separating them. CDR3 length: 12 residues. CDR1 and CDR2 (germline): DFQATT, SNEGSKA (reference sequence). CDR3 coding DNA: TGCAGTGCTAGAGACAGGGCGCAGCCCCAGCATTTT. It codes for CSARDRAQPQHF.

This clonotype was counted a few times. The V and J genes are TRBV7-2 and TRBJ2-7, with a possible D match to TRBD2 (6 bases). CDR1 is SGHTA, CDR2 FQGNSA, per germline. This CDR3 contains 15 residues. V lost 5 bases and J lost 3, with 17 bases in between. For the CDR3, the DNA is TGTGCCAGCAGCCCCACCATGGGGGGTGGCTACGAGCAGTACTTC. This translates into CASSPTMGGGYEQYF.

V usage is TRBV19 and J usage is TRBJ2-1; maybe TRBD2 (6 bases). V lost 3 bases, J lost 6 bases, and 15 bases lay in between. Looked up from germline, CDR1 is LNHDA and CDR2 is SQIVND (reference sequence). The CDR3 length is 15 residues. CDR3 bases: TGTGCCAGTAGTATTCTAGCGAGAGGGGCCAATGAGCAGTTCTTC. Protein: CASSILARGANEQFF. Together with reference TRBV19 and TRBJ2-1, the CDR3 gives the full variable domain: DGGITQSPKYLFRKEGQNVTLSCEQNLNHDAMYWYRQDPGQGLRLIYYSQIVNDFQKGDIAEGYSVSREKKESFPLTVTSAQKNPTAFYLCASSILARGANEQFFGPGTRLTVL.

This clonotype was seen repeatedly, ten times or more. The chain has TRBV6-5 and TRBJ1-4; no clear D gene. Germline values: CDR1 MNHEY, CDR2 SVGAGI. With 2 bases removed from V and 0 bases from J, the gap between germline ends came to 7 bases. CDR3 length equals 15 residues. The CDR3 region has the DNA TGTGCCAGCAGTTACGACGGGGCAACTAATGAAAAACTGTTTTTT. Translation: CASSYDGATNEKLFF.

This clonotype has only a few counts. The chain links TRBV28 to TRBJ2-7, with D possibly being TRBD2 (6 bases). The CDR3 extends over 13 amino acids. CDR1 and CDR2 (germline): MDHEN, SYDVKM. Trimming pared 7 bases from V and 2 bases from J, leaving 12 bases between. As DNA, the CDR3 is TGTGCCAGCACCCTCCCGGGGGCCTACGAGCAGTACTTC. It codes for CASTLPGAYEQYF.